This entry describes one TCR beta chain. The CDR3 spans 13 residues. With 5 bases removed from V and 5 bases from J, the gap between germline ends came to 10 bases. Germline V gene lookup returns CDR1 SGHVS and CDR2 FQNEAQ. The sample comes from a study of blood T cell repertoires in COVID-19. Overall study context: Samples of COVID-19 (acute and convalescent) were obtained from the United States, Italy and Spain. PBMCs, B-cell-depleted T cells, or T cells were the source of the cDNA or gDNA that made up the material.

Measured with immunoSEQ multiplex PCR; TCRdb has only the in-frame clones, and not every one. The sample lists around 360,000 clones, about 90% occurring once. Self-reported history from a screening survey and questionnaire set each donor's cohort. The receptor was derived from a man in his forties in a cohort exposed to, infected with or recovered from COVID-19 (not recorded which). The material sequenced was PBMCs or T cells enriched from blood (not recorded which). The chain employs TRBV7-8 and TRBJ2-1, with TRBD1 as a possible D gene (5 bases). The CDR3 DNA sequence: TGTGCCAGCAGCACAGGACGCCACAATGAGCAGTTCTTC. Translating it yields CASSTGRHNEQFF.